This TCR beta chain was sequenced in a study of blood T cell repertoires in COVID-19. Study as a whole: COVID-19 samples collected from the United States, Italy and Spain covered acute and convalescent phases.

In this sample, this clone turned up a few times. Only in-frame clones appear in the TCRdb table, and some are missing; sequencing was by immunoSEQ multiplex PCR. The table includes roughly 190,000 clones, approximately 94% detected once. Germline V gives CDR1 SGHKS, CDR2 YYEKEE (reference sequence). The CDR3 spans 13 residues. The V and J ends lost 4 bases and 2 bases respectively, with 10 bases between them. The TCR sequence derives from a man aged 25 to 40 with COVID-19, enrolled during active disease. Input material: peripheral blood. The chain couples TRBV5-5 to TRBJ2-7, with D unclear. The CDR3 region has the DNA TGTGCCAGCAGCCCCGGTACCACCTACGAGCAGTACTTC. This sequence encodes CASSPGTTYEQYF.